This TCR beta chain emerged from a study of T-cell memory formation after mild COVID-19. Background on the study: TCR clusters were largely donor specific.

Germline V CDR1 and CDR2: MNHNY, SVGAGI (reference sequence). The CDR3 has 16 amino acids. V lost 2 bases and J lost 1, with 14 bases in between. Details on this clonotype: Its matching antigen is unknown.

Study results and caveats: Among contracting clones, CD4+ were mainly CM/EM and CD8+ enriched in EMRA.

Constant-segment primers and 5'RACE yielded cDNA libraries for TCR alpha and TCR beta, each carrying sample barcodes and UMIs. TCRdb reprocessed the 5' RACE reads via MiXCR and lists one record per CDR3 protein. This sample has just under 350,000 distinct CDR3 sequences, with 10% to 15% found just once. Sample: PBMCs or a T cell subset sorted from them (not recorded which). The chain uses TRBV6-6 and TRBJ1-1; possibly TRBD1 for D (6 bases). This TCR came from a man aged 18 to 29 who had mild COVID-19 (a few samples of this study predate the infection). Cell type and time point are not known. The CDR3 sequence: CASSYGSGATNTEAFF. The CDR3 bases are TGTGCCAGCAGTTACGGTTCGGGGGCGACGAACACTGAAGCTTTCTTT.